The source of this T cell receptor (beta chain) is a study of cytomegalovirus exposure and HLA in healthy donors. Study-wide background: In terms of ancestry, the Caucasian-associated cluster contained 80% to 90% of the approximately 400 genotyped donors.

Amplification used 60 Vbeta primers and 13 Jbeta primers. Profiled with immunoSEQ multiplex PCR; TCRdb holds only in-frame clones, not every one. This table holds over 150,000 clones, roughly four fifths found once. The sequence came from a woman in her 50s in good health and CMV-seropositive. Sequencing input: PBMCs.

The CDR3 region has the DNA TGTGCCAGCAATCCAACAGGTTCAAGTCAGCCCCAGCATTTT. Its protein is CASNPTGSSQPQHF. This chain uses TRBV27 with TRBJ1-5, with a possible D match to TRBD1 (5 bases). Germline loops: CDR1 MNHEY, CDR2 SMNVEV (reference sequence). Trimming took off 7 bases at V and 6 bases at J, with 16 bases between the two ends. The CDR3 runs to 14 residues.